This TCR beta chain was recorded in a study of beta chain features in type 1 diabetes. Sequencing targeted expressed TCRB transcripts, as all isolated RNA had been reverse transcribed. Repertoires were generated with immunoSEQ multiplex PCR, while TCRdb's copy carries only in-frame clones and drops some. The data hold under 500,000 clones, with about 29% observed a single time. Remarks on this clone: Its target is unknown. This CDR3 is also generated by other DNA sequences in the sample.

Regarding the study as a whole: More deletions and fewer insertions at VDJ junctions were found in patients with type 1 diabetes.

Sequenced sample: naive CD4+ T cells from blood. The sequence came from a man aged 18 to 29 in good health.

CDR3 coding DNA: TGTGCCAGCAGCCAAGGTGGGGGCACAGATACGCAGTATTTT. Translation gives CASSQGGGTDTQYF. V gene TRBV4-2 combines with J gene TRBJ2-3, with D unclear. The CDR3 is 14 amino acids. V was shortened by 1 base and J by 1 base, with 6 bases between the two germline ends. Per the germline V gene, CDR1 is LGHNA and CDR2 is YNFKEQ.